One sample yielded the 32 T cell receptor beta chains listed below, sequenced in a study of Ad26.COV2.S vaccination and SARS-CoV-2 variants. The method was immunoSEQ multiplex PCR; TCRdb's version includes in-frame clones alone and lacks a portion of them. This repertoire shows under 500,000 clones, approximately 92% found once; its top ten account for approximately 1.7%. Treatment in this sample: roughly 18 received Ad26.COV2.S at low or high dose, single or two shots; about 5 received placebo; per-sample allocation not given. Specimen acquisition occurred on day 63 following the initial vaccine or placebo injection. This material consisted of peripheral blood, taken in a trial of Ad26.COV2.S vaccine versus placebo. The source is a person between 18 and 65 years old who received the Ad26.COV2.S COVID-19 vaccine or a placebo.

The V gene is TRBV25-1, the J gene TRBJ1-4; weak D call: TRBD1 (6 bases). Per germline, CDR1 MGHDK and CDR2 SYGVNS. This CDR3 comprises 13 residues. The V and J ends lost 4 bases and 8 bases respectively, with 11 bases between them. The CDR3 protein is CASSVLGGEKLFF. The DNA for the CDR3 is TGTGCCAGCAGTGTTTTAGGGGGAGAAAAACTGTTTTTT.

This clone showed up just once. At one boundary the junction diverges from the germline segment, which might be a read error. V is TRBV7-7 and J is TRBJ2-1; possibly TRBD2 for D (5 bases). From germline, CDR1 is SSHAT and CDR2 FNYEAQ (reference sequence). CDR3 length: 15 amino acids. CDR3 protein: CASSMGSRGYNEQFF. In nucleotides, the CDR3 is TGTGCTAGCAGCATGGGGAGTCGCGGCTACAATGAGCAGTTCTTC.

The V and J genes are TRBV4-3 and TRBJ2-2; TRBD1 agrees at 7 bases. The CDR3 extends over 13 amino acids. The V gene's germline CDR1 is LGHNA and CDR2 YSLEER. J gave up 6 bases and V 11 bases, and 9 bases lay outside the gene matches. As DNA, the CDR3 is TGCGCCGCTAAGACAGGGCTGCCCGGGGAGCTGTTTTTT. Its translation is CAAKTGLPGELFF.

J is TRBJ2-3 and V is TRBV5-4; D not resolved. The V and J ends lost 0 bases and 5 bases respectively, with 16 bases between them. Looked up from germline, CDR1 is SGHNT and CDR2 is YYREEE (reference sequence). The CDR3 contains 16 residues. Here the CDR3 reads CASSLASDRALDTQYF. CDR3 DNA: TGTGCCAGCAGCTTGGCCTCGGACCGAGCTTTAGATACGCAGTATTTT. Filled out from reference TRBV5-4 and TRBJ2-3, the complete variable domain reads ETGVTQSPTHLIKTRGQQVTLRCSSQSGHNTVSWYQQALGQGPQFIFQYYREEENGRGNFPPRFSGLQFPNYSSELNVNALELDDSALYLCASSLASDRALDTQYFGPGTRLTVL.

The gene calls are TRBV14 and TRBJ1-6; D gene unclear. The CDR3 totals 16 residues. The germline CDR1 and CDR2 sequences are SGHDN and FVKESK. V lost 0 bases to trimming and J lost 3 bases, with 9 bases between them. CDR3: CASSQEPGYYNSPLHF. The DNA of the CDR3 is TGTGCCAGCAGCCAAGAGCCGGGGTACTATAATTCACCCCTCCACTTT.

The gene calls are TRBV18 and TRBJ2-7; 7 nucleotides agree with TRBD2. Looked up from germline, CDR1 is KGHSH and CDR2 is LQKENI. Trimming took 0 bases from V and 7 from J; bases not matched to a gene: 0. The CDR3 loop spans 12 amino acids. The CDR3 loop reads CASSPPGGEQYF. CDR3 DNA: TGTGCCAGCTCACCACCGGGGGGGGAGCAGTACTTC. The variable domain in full, with the rest retrieved from reference TRBV18 and TRBJ2-7, is NAGVMQNPRHLVRRRGQEARLRCSPMKGHSHVYWYRQLPEEGLKFMVYLQKENIIDESGMPKERFSAEFPKEGPSILRIQQVVRGDSAAYFCASSPPGGEQYFGPGTRLTVT.

Note on this clone: The junction and the germline gene differ at one end; a read error may be behind it. The chain employs TRBV7-7 and TRBJ2-1; unclear D gene. Germline CDR1 reads SSHAT; CDR2 reads FNYEAQ (reference sequence). The CDR3 length is 15 residues. In DNA form, the CDR3 reads TGTGCTAGCAGCCGCCTAACGGCATTGAACAATGAGCAGTTCTTC. Translated, it gives CASSRLTALNNEQFF.

The chain joins TRBV27 to TRBJ2-2; D possibly corresponds to TRBD2 (5 bases). Trimming shortened V by 5 bases and J by 0 bases, and 13 bases separated the two germline ends. The germline gives CDR1 MNHEY, CDR2 SMNVEV (reference sequence). The CDR3 sequence is 16 residues long. This CDR3 reads CASSMFGGSNTGELFF. The CDR3 coding sequence is TGTGCCAGCAGTATGTTTGGCGGGTCGAACACCGGGGAGCTGTTTTTT.

The chain employs TRBV23-1 and TRBJ1-2; perhaps TRBD1 as D (5 bases). TRBV23-1 falls under the ORF class, with uncertain function. The CDR3 runs to 15 residues. V was cut by 0 bases and J by 3 bases, with 11 bases left in between. CDR3 in amino acids: CASSQSRSGYYGYTF. The CDR3 nucleotides read TGCGCCAGCAGTCAATCACGGTCAGGGTACTATGGCTACACCTTC.

The genes are TRBV5-1 and TRBJ1-1, with a possible D match to TRBD1 (6 bases). There are 17 residues in the CDR3. Trimming removed 5 bases at V and 1 base at J, with 21 bases between. Germline V gene sequence: CDR1 SGHRS, CDR2 YFSETQ. The CDR3 nucleotides are TGCGCCAGCAGTGGCCAATTGGACAGAGCGCAGAACACTGAAGCTTTCTTT. This codes for CASSGQLDRAQNTEAFF.

This clone showed up just once. J is TRBJ2-1 and V is TRBV5-1; 12 positions agree with TRBD2. Unmatched junction bases numbered 8, after V lost 0 bases and J lost 7 bases. There are 17 residues in the CDR3. Germline V gene lookup returns CDR1 SGHRS and CDR2 YFSETQ. The CDR3 protein is CASSLEASTSGGNEQFF. The DNA for the CDR3 is TGCGCCAGCAGCTTGGAGGCTTCGACTAGCGGGGGAAATGAGCAGTTCTTC. Using reference TRBV5-1 and TRBJ2-1 for the parts outside the CDR3, the full variable domain is KAGVTQTPRYLIKTRGQQVTLSCSPISGHRSVSWYQQTPGQGLQFLFEYFSETQRNKGNFPGRFSGRQFSNSRSEMNVSTLELGDSALYLCASSLEASTSGGNEQFFGPGTRLTVL.

V is TRBV6-5 and J is TRBJ1-4; 7 bases fit TRBD1. The CDR3 contains 13 residues. CDR1 is MNHEY and CDR2 is SVGAGI in the germline V gene. Unmatched junction bases numbered 6, after V lost 7 bases and J lost 7 bases. This chain's CDR3 is CASIRTGGEKLFF. DNA of the CDR3: TGTGCCAGCATTCGGACAGGAGGTGAAAAACTGTTTTTT.

The genes are TRBV3-1 (or the pseudogene TRBV3-2) and TRBJ2-3; D remains unclear. The germline V and J ends were trimmed by 1 base and 2 bases, with 7 bases remaining between them. In germline, CDR1 is LGHDT, CDR2 YNNKEL (reference sequence). The CDR3 length is 14 residues. The CDR3 is CASSQVSNTDTQYF. The DNA for the CDR3 is TGTGCCAGCAGCCAAGTTAGTAACACAGATACGCAGTATTTT.

V usage is TRBV9 and J usage is TRBJ2-3, with 8 bases identical to TRBD2. Germline CDR1 and CDR2: SGDLS and YYNGEE. J lost 2 bases, V lost 4 bases, and 9 bases had no gene match. This CDR3 spans 16 amino acids. The CDR3 is CASSSHIAGITDTQYF. CDR3 DNA sequence: TGTGCCAGCAGCTCCCACATAGCGGGGATCACAGATACGCAGTATTTT. The full variable domain, with the rest looked up from reference TRBV9 and TRBJ2-3, is DSGVTQTPKHLITATGQRVTLRCSPRSGDLSVYWYQQSLDQGLQFLIQYYNGEERAKGNILERFSAQQFPDLHSELNLSSLELGDSALYFCASSSHIAGITDTQYFGPGTRLTVL.

The gene calls are TRBV11-2 and TRBJ1-6; D is uncertain. CDR1 SGHAT and CDR2 FQNNGV come from the germline V gene. V was trimmed by 10 bases and J by 5 bases, leaving 15 bases between them. The length of the CDR3 is 14 residues. The CDR3, as DNA: TGTGCCACAGCCCGCCAGCCACATAATTCACCCCTCCACTTT. Translated: CATARQPHNSPLHF.

The V call is TRBV28, the J call TRBJ1-5; 8 bases align to TRBD1. CDR1 and CDR2 from the germline V gene are MDHEN and SYDVKM. The CDR3 is 15 residues long. The V gene end was trimmed by 6 bases and the J gene end by 2 bases; junction bases not matched to a gene: 6. CDR3 protein: CASRDREGGNQPQHF. The CDR3 DNA sequence: TGTGCCAGCAGGGACAGGGAGGGAGGCAATCAGCCCCAGCATTTT.

The rearrangement links TRBV28 to TRBJ2-1; tentatively, D is TRBD1 or TRBD2 (5 bases each). Germline lookup yields CDR1 MDHEN and CDR2 SYDVKM. There are 11 residues in the CDR3. Trimming stripped 7 bases from V and 10 bases from J, with 11 bases between. The CDR3 region is CASTWGREQFF. The CDR3 DNA is TGTGCCAGCACATGGGGGAGAGAGCAGTTCTTC.

This chain links TRBV25-1 with TRBJ1-6, with D perhaps TRBD1 (5 bases). Germline values: CDR1 MGHDK, CDR2 SYGVNS. The CDR3 is 13 residues long. The V and J ends lost 1 base and 7 bases respectively, with 5 bases between them. The CDR3 region has the DNA TGTGCCAGCAGTGAATGGGGGAATTCACCCCTCCACTTT. This codes for CASSEWGNSPLHF.

This clone was observed once. The J gene is TRBJ2-5, the V gene TRBV15, with D hard to call. The V end lost 3 bases, the J end lost 2 bases, and 4 bases lay between the germline ends. CDR1 LNHNV and CDR2 YYDKDF come from the germline V gene (reference sequence). The CDR3 consists of 12 residues. Here the CDR3 DNA reads TGTGCCACCAGCAGGGGACAAGAGACCCAGTACTTC. Protein: CATSRGQETQYF.

The V and J genes are TRBV27 and TRBJ1-4, with D perhaps matching TRBD1 (6 bases). The V and J ends lost 6 bases and 4 bases respectively, with 12 bases between them. Germline V CDR1 and CDR2: MNHEY, SMNVEV (reference sequence). This CDR3 is 14 amino acids long. CDR3: CASRRQDGNEKLFF. Here the CDR3 DNA reads TGTGCCAGCAGACGACAGGACGGTAATGAAAAACTGTTTTTT.

This clone was seen once. V is TRBV6-1 and J is TRBJ2-3; the match to TRBD2 covers 9 bases. The germline V gene has CDR1 MNHNS and CDR2 SASEGT. This CDR3 is 16 amino acids long. V lost 4 bases, J lost 4 bases, and 9 bases stayed unmatched. CDR3 residues: CASSVGLALRADTQYF. CDR3 DNA: TGTGCCAGCAGTGTGGGACTAGCCCTTCGTGCAGATACGCAGTATTTT.

Concerning this clone itself: Distinct nucleotide sequences in the sample also encode this CDR3. The gene calls are TRBV19 and TRBJ2-7; maybe TRBD2 (7 bases). The CDR3 is made up of 14 amino acids. Germline loops: CDR1 LNHDA, CDR2 SQIVND (reference sequence). Trimming left V 1 base short and J 2 bases short, with 9 bases between. The CDR3 DNA is TGTGCCAGTAGTATAGCGGGGGGCCCCTACGAGCAGTACTTC. This gives the protein CASSIAGGPYEQYF.

This rearrangement joins TRBV4-3 to TRBJ2-3, with a weak D call TRBD2 (6 bases). Germline V CDR1 and CDR2: LGHNA, YSLEER. The CDR3 consists of 15 residues. V was clipped by 7 bases and J by 1 base, with 15 bases between them. The CDR3 loop reads CASKTERARTDTQYF. CDR3 bases: TGCGCCAGCAAGACTGAGCGGGCACGCACAGATACGCAGTATTTT.

The chain joins TRBV24-1 to TRBJ2-3; D perhaps matches TRBD1 (7 bases). The germline gives CDR1 KGHDR, CDR2 SFDVKD. V dropped 3 bases and J dropped 2 bases, with 26 bases sitting between them. The CDR3 is 20 amino acids. The CDR3 bases are TGTGCCACCAGTGATCCTCGGACTACAGGGGCCTCATTATTCACAGATACGCAGTATTTT. Its translation: CATSDPRTTGASLFTDTQYF.

The CDR3 spells CASSSLGINTGELFF. In DNA form, the CDR3 reads TGCGCCAGCAGCTCTCTGGGGATAAACACCGGGGAGCTGTTTTTT. V gene TRBV5-1 combines with J gene TRBJ2-2; D is unclear. CDR1 and CDR2 (germline): SGHRS, YFSETQ. Between the trimmed V and J ends, which lost 3 bases and 2 bases, there was a span of 11 bases. CDR3 length: 15 residues.

The V gene is TRBV4-3, the J gene TRBJ2-2; TRBD1 is a possible D gene (6 bases). The CDR3 length is 17 residues. Looked up from germline, CDR1 is LGHNA and CDR2 is YSLEER. The ends were cut back, 2 bases at V and 2 bases at J, with 15 bases in the middle. CDR3 bases: TGCGCCAGCAGCCAAAACCCGACAGGCCTCAACACCGGGGAGCTGTTTTTT. Its protein is CASSQNPTGLNTGELFF.

V is TRBV12-5 and J is TRBJ1-1; D possibly corresponds to TRBD1 (5 bases). The ends were cut back, 1 base at V and 8 bases at J, with 11 bases in the middle. CDR1 is LGHNT, CDR2 FRNRAP, per germline. The CDR3 runs to 13 residues. CDR3 nucleotides: TGTGCTAGTGGTTTGGCCATAAACAGGGAAGCTTTCTTT. It codes for CASGLAINREAFF.

This chain connects TRBV18 to TRBJ1-3; D uncertain. Germline loops: CDR1 KGHSH, CDR2 LQKENI. The CDR3 is 15 amino acids. The ends were cut back, 2 bases at V and 0 bases at J, with 8 bases in the middle. Here the CDR3 DNA reads TGTGCCAGCTCACCATTGGCAGACTCTGGAAACACCATATATTTT. Its translation: CASSPLADSGNTIYF.

This clone was seen just once. V usage is TRBV4-1 and J usage is TRBJ1-1; the match to TRBD1 covers 9 bases. The CDR3 extends over 16 amino acids. V was pared by 3 bases and J by 7 bases, with 12 bases of the junction left unmatched. CDR1 is MGHRA, CDR2 YSYEKL, per germline. This CDR3 reads CASSQAPGTGPYEAFF. Written as DNA, the CDR3 is TGCGCCAGCAGCCAGGCCCCCGGGACAGGGCCGTATGAAGCTTTCTTT.

V is TRBV6-2 or TRBV6-3 and J is TRBJ1-1; D not resolved. Germline CDR1 reads MNHEY; CDR2 reads SVGEGT. V dropped 0 bases and J dropped 2 bases, with 10 bases sitting between them. The CDR3 has 15 residues. The CDR3: CASSYSTWYNTEAFF. The CDR3 bases are TGTGCCAGCAGTTACTCGACCTGGTATAACACTGAAGCTTTCTTT.

The chain uses TRBV10-1 and TRBJ2-1, with 7 bases matching TRBD1. Germline lookup yields CDR1 WNHNN and CDR2 SYGVQD (reference sequence). The CDR3 extends over 16 amino acids. Germline trimming cut 3 bases from V and 9 bases from J; bases unmatched to any gene: 14. The CDR3 loop reads CASSDLSRDSTLEQFF. The CDR3 nucleotides are TGCGCCAGCAGTGACCTGAGCCGGGACAGTACACTTGAGCAGTTCTTC.

The rearrangement links TRBV7-8 to TRBJ2-1; 7 bases line up with TRBD2. This CDR3 has 16 amino acids. V shed 5 bases and J 1 base; nucleotides not matched to a gene: 8. Germline V CDR1 and CDR2: SGHVS, FQNEAQ. In DNA form, the CDR3 reads TGTGCCAGCAGCGGAACTACGGGGGGTTCCTACAATGAGCAGTTCTTC. Encoded protein: CASSGTTGGSYNEQFF.